This section outlines one TCR beta chain sequence together with its context. Its antigen is undetermined. The data were taken from a study of somatic mutations in cytotoxic T cells in rheumatoid arthritis. Study details: Before any treatment began, 25 to 35 ml EDTA peripheral blood was collected from patients right after diagnosis. Study-wide results and limits: Rheumatoid arthritis patients showed CD8+ clonality increasing with age, unlike healthy controls. Adjustment for multiple comparisons was not applied to the slight TRBV07 underrepresentation observed in rheumatoid arthritis patients.

Germline CDR1 SEHNR, CDR2 FQNEAQ (reference sequence). This CDR3 comprises 13 residues. The V end lost 5 bases, the J end lost 7 bases, and 14 bases lay between the germline ends. Profiling relied on immunoSEQ multiplex PCR, and the TCRdb table lists in-frame clones only, not all of them. The data contain around 15,000 clones, approximately 70% of them singletons. The chain is built from TRBV7-9 and TRBJ1-2; D unclear. Sample: CD8+ T cells sorted from blood. This TCR came from an adult with rheumatoid arthritis. CDR3 DNA: TGTGCCAGCAGCCCCCGAGGAGGGTCTGGCTACACCTTC. Its translation: CASSPRGGSGYTF.